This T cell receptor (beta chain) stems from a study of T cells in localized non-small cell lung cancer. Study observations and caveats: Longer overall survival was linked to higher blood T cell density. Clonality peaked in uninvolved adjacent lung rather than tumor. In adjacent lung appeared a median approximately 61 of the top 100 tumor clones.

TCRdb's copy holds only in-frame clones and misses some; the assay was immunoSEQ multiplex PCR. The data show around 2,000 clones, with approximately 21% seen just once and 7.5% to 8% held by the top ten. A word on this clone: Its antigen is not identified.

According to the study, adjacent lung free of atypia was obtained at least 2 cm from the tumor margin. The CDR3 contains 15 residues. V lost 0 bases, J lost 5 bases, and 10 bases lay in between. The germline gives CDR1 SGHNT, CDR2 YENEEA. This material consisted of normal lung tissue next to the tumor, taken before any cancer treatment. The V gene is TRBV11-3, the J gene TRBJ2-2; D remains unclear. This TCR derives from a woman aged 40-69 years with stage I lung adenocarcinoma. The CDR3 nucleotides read TGTGCCAGCAGCTTAGATACCTCCCCGACCGGGGAGCTGTTTTTT. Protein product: CASSLDTSPTGELFF.